The 26 T cell receptor beta chains in this list originate from one sample, sequenced in a study of a mutant IDH1 vaccine in newly diagnosed glioma. Profiling relied on immunoSEQ multiplex PCR, and the TCRdb table lists in-frame clones only, not all of them. This repertoire shows tens of thousands of clones, around nine tenths found once; its top ten account for 5.7%. The time point denotes: week 35, safety follow-up. A single vaccine dose contained 300 ug of mutant IDH1 20-mer peptide, and topical imiquimod was used with it. These receptors are not linked to any known antigen. The material was PBMCs, obtained from a glioma patient whose treatment included an IDH1 peptide vaccine. Every receptor here comes from a woman in her forties with glioma.

The chain employs TRBV5-1 and TRBJ1-2; D is ambiguous. Germline V gene data show CDR1 as SGHRS and CDR2 as YFSETQ. The CDR3 contains 15 residues. V lost 0 bases and J lost 2, with 11 bases in between. The CDR3, as DNA: TGCGCCAGCAGCTTGGGTGGGGTCGGGAACTATGGCTACACCTTC. Translating gives CASSLGGVGNYGYTF.

This chain links TRBV27 with TRBJ1-1, with a tentative D call TRBD1 (5 bases). This CDR3 comprises 15 residues. V lost 0 bases and J lost 2, with 10 bases in between. The germline V gene has CDR1 MNHEY and CDR2 SMNVEV (reference sequence). CDR3 sequence (DNA): TGTGCCAGCAGTTTATCGGCAGGGCGCAACACTGAAGCTTTCTTT. It specifies CASSLSAGRNTEAFF.

The chain combines TRBV7-8 with TRBJ1-2, with TRBD1 identical over 7 bases. The V segment lost 2 bases and the J segment 4 bases; nucleotides outside the gene matches: 1. CDR3 length equals 13 residues. The germline V gene has CDR1 SGHVS and CDR2 FQNEAQ. The chain's CDR3 is CASSLRTGYGYTF. The CDR3 nucleotides are TGTGCCAGCAGCTTAAGGACAGGCTATGGCTACACCTTC.

The J gene is TRBJ1-6, the V gene TRBV4-2; D perhaps matches TRBD1 (5 bases). Germline V CDR1 and CDR2: LGHNA, YNFKEQ. V lost 0 bases and J lost 7, with 13 bases in between. The CDR3 runs to 16 residues. This CDR3 reads CASSQEQRQQNSPLHF. CDR3 DNA: TGTGCCAGCAGCCAAGAACAGAGACAGCAGAATTCACCCCTCCACTTT.

This clone was seen only once. V usage is TRBV18 and J usage is TRBJ1-4, with TRBD1 identical over 12 bases. This CDR3 comprises 17 residues. Germline CDR1 is KGHSH and CDR2 is LQKENI. V shed 6 bases, J shed 4 bases, and the junction held 9 bases outside the gene matches. The CDR3 DNA follows: TGTGCCAGCTCCCCCCCGGGGACAGGGGGCTTTAATGAAAAACTGTTTTTT. This sequence encodes CASSPPGTGGFNEKLFF.

This clone showed up just once. The rearrangement uses TRBV4-3 and TRBJ2-5, with 15 bases identical to TRBD2. V dropped 2 bases and J dropped 1; count of bases not matched to a gene: 11. This CDR3 comprises 20 residues. The germline V gene encodes CDR1 LGHNA and CDR2 YSLEER. This CDR3 is CASSQRTPGLAGGLQETQYF. The CDR3 bases are TGCGCCAGCAGCCAACGCACTCCGGGACTAGCGGGGGGACTCCAAGAGACCCAGTACTTC.

The V and J genes are TRBV5-1 and TRBJ2-5, with 10 bases identical to TRBD2. Trimming took 0 bases from V and 5 from J; bases not matched to a gene: 7. CDR3 size: 16 residues. Germline V CDR1 and CDR2: SGHRS, YFSETQ. The CDR3 DNA reads as TGCGCCAGCAGCTTGGCTCTAGCGGGAGAGTGGGAGACCCAGTACTTC. Its translation: CASSLALAGEWETQYF.

The CDR3 bases are TGCGCCAGCAGCCAAGATGGAGGGTTGGCGACCCAGTACTTC. Protein: CASSQDGGLATQYF. The V gene is TRBV4-3, the J gene TRBJ2-5; D possibly corresponds to TRBD2 (6 bases). Germline CDR1 LGHNA, CDR2 YSLEER. Trimming pared 0 bases from V and 7 bases from J, leaving 12 bases between. The length of the CDR3 is 14 residues.

This chain links TRBV4-1 with TRBJ2-1; D call uncertain. The germline V gene encodes CDR1 MGHRA and CDR2 YSYEKL. Trimming removed 0 bases from V and 7 bases from J, with 7 bases in between. CDR3 length: 13 residues. DNA of the CDR3: TGCGCCAGCAGCCAAGAATGGTGGAATGAGCAGTTCTTC. Translated: CASSQEWWNEQFF.

The chain carries TRBV28 and TRBJ1-2, with D hard to call. The V end was cut by 2 bases, the J end by 8 bases, with 15 bases between. The V gene's germline CDR1 is MDHEN and CDR2 SYDVKM. The CDR3 runs 14 residues. CDR3 sequence reads: CASSLGSRPEGYTF. Written as DNA, the CDR3 is TGTGCCAGCAGTTTAGGGTCCAGGCCGGAGGGCTACACCTTC.

The chain links TRBV23-1 to TRBJ1-2; 7 bases line up with TRBD1. TRBV23-1 is treated as an ORF (open reading frame) with a function not yet certain. Unmatched junction bases numbered 8, after V lost 2 bases and J lost 5 bases. The CDR3 has 15 amino acids. The CDR3 region has the DNA TGCGCCAGCAGTCAAGGGGTCAGGGGGGGATATGGCTACACCTTC. Residues: CASSQGVRGGYGYTF.

The gene calls are TRBV7-9 and TRBJ1-1; TRBD1 might be the D (5 bases). Germline assignment: CDR1 SEHNR and CDR2 FQNEAQ (reference sequence). Trimming took 5 bases from V and 3 from J, leaving 10 bases between them. The CDR3 runs to 13 residues. This CDR3 reads CASSNQGDTEAFF. As DNA, the CDR3 is TGTGCCAGCAGCAATCAGGGTGACACTGAAGCTTTCTTT.

The rearrangement links TRBV14 to TRBJ2-1; possible D gene TRBD2, 6 bases. The CDR3 covers 16 residues. Germline lookup yields CDR1 SGHDN and CDR2 FVKESK. V gave up 2 bases and J gave up 7 bases, with 18 bases separating them. CDR3 protein: CASSQKSLTGRNEQFF. In DNA, the CDR3 is TGTGCCAGCAGCCAAAAATCCCTGACGGGGAGGAATGAGCAGTTCTTC.

The chain couples TRBV7-2 to TRBJ2-5; 7 nucleotides match TRBD1. V lost 1 base and J lost 0; bases outside the gene matches: 2. This CDR3 contains 15 residues. Per germline, CDR1 SGHTA and CDR2 FQGNSA. The CDR3 nucleotides read TGTGCCAGCAGCTTAGGTGACAGGGACCAAGAGACCCAGTACTTC. Translated, it gives CASSLGDRDQETQYF.

This clone was found once. This chain joins TRBV29-1 and TRBJ2-7, with D possibly being TRBD1 (5 bases). The V gene's germline CDR1 is SQVTM and CDR2 ANQGSEA. The CDR3 runs 10 residues. V was clipped by 7 bases and J by 6 bases, with 10 bases between them. This chain's CDR3 is CSGGDSEQYF. The CDR3 coding sequence is TGCAGCGGAGGAGACAGCGAGCAGTACTTC.

This clone was counted once. V is TRBV4-1 and J is TRBJ1-1; TRBD1 is a possible D gene (5 bases). This CDR3 is 14 amino acids long. V was shortened by 3 bases and J by 1 base, with 9 bases between the two germline ends. Germline CDR1 reads MGHRA; CDR2 reads YSYEKL. CDR3 in amino acids: CASSHPGRNTEAFF. The CDR3 bases are TGCGCCAGCAGCCACCCAGGGAGGAACACTGAAGCTTTCTTT.

The V and J genes are TRBV2 and TRBJ1-5, with no clear D. The germline V and J ends were trimmed by 2 bases and 2 bases, with 7 bases remaining between them. This CDR3 is built from 14 residues. The germline CDR1 and CDR2 sequences are SNHLY and FYNNEI. CDR3 amino acids: CASSEIRGNQPQHF. In nucleotides, the CDR3 is TGTGCCAGCAGTGAAATACGGGGCAATCAGCCCCAGCATTTT. Full variable domain (outside the CDR3, taken from reference TRBV2 and TRBJ1-5): EPEVTQTPSHQVTQMGQEVILRCVPISNHLYFYWYRQILGQKVEFLVSFYNNEISEKSEIFDDQFSVERPDGSNFTLKIRSTKLEDSAMYFCASSEIRGNQPQHFGDGTRLSIL.

The chain carries TRBV21-1 and TRBJ2-7. TRBV21-1 is annotated as a pseudogene. This CDR3 contains 14 residues. CDR3 coding DNA: TGTGCCAGCAGCAAAGTAGGGACCGACTACGAGCAGTACTTC. It specifies CASSKVGTDYEQYF.

The chain recombines TRBV25-1 with TRBJ2-7; D perhaps matches TRBD1 (6 bases). V shed 6 bases and J shed 4 bases, with 13 bases lying between them. CDR3 size: 13 residues. Germline V lookup: CDR1 MGHDK, CDR2 SYGVNS. CDR3 residues: CASSLPDRYEQYF. CDR3 sequence (DNA): TGTGCCAGCAGCCTCCCCGACAGGTACGAGCAGTACTTC.

The chain is built from TRBV18 and TRBJ2-5; D is uncertain. Germline V gene lookup returns CDR1 KGHSH and CDR2 LQKENI. The CDR3 totals 13 residues. The V and J ends lost 0 bases and 2 bases respectively, with 4 bases between them. CDR3 DNA sequence: TGTGCCAGCTCACCACCCCTGCAAGAGACCCAGTACTTC. The encoded protein is CASSPPLQETQYF.

This clone was counted between two and nine times. The CDR3 nucleotides read TGTGCCATCAGTGAGTCGATTCTAGCGGGGGGGAGGAACATTCAGTACTTC. Translated, it gives CAISESILAGGRNIQYF. This chain links TRBV10-3 with TRBJ2-4, with TRBD2 matching over 12 bases. Germline CDR1 reads ENHRY; CDR2 reads SYGVKD. Trimming took 0 bases from V and 7 from J; bases not matched to a gene: 7. The CDR3 has 17 amino acids.

The V and J genes are TRBV14 and TRBJ2-4; D possibly corresponds to TRBD2 (7 bases). CDR3 size: 20 residues. The ends were cut back, 3 bases at V and 0 bases at J, with 24 bases in the middle. Germline V CDR1 and CDR2: SGHDN, FVKESK. CDR3 DNA sequence: TGTGCCAGCAGCCATAAAGAGGGAGGAGGGGGGGATAGAGCCAAAAACATTCAGTACTTC. Its translation is CASSHKEGGGGDRAKNIQYF. Together with reference TRBV14 and TRBJ2-4, the CDR3 gives the full variable domain: EAGVTQFPSHSVIEKGQTVTLRCDPISGHDNLYWYRRVMGKEIKFLLHFVKESKQDESGMPNNRFLAERTGGTYSTLKVQPAELEDSGVYFCASSHKEGGGGDRAKNIQYFGAGTRLSVL.

This sequence joins TRBV2 and TRBJ2-2; D is perhaps TRBD1 or TRBD2 (5 bases each). This CDR3 contains 12 residues. V was pared by 6 bases and J by 7 bases, with 9 bases between. Germline loops: CDR1 SNHLY, CDR2 FYNNEI. CDR3 sequence (DNA): TGTGCCAGCAGGGGGGATGTCGGGGAGCTGTTTTTT. This gives the protein CASRGDVGELFF.

A word on this clone: Other DNA sequences within the sample encode an identical CDR3. The V and J genes are TRBV18 and TRBJ2-3; D not certain. This CDR3 is built from 12 residues. Deletions cut 2 bases from V and 5 bases from J, with 5 bases between. Germline CDR1 KGHSH, CDR2 LQKENI. In DNA, the CDR3 is TGTGCCAGCTCACCAAAAGGAGATACGCAGTATTTT. It specifies CASSPKGDTQYF.

The rearrangement joins TRBV30 to TRBJ1-2; TRBD1 matches 10 bases. CDR3 size: 12 residues. Germline CDR1 and CDR2: GTSNPN and SVGIG (reference sequence). The V segment lost 5 bases and the J segment 6 bases; nucleotides outside the gene matches: 3. As DNA, the CDR3 is TGTGCCTGGGGGGACAGGGGAGATGGCTACACCTTC. This sequence encodes CAWGDRGDGYTF.

The J gene is TRBJ1-1, the V gene TRBV4-2; D gene uncertain. The CDR3 length is 14 residues. Looked up from germline, CDR1 is LGHNA and CDR2 is YNFKEQ. V gave up 3 bases and J gave up 5 bases, with 13 bases separating them. The CDR3 sequence: CASSQRYPGTEAFF. The CDR3 DNA reads as TGTGCCAGCAGCCAGCGGTATCCGGGAACTGAAGCTTTCTTT.